This T cell receptor (beta chain) was identified in a study of low-dose radiotherapy and immunotherapy resistance in tumors. Time point indicated: after trial treatment. Treatment noted: LDRT plus nivolumab, ipilimumab, low-dose cyclophosphamide and aspirin (RACIN trial). This clonotype was seen repeatedly, ten times or more. Primers targeting TRAV and TRBV primed first-strand cDNA, covering alpha and beta chains. Using a constant-region primer together with a V-primer adapter, TCRs were subjected to 20 PCR cycles of amplification. Via MiXCR, TCRdb re-called the reads, giving one row per CDR3 protein. This sample has approximately 100,000 distinct CDR3 sequences, with 20% to 25% found just once. The sequence derives from a male donor with prostate cancer. Sequenced material: PBMCs, taken after low-dose radiotherapy plus immunotherapy.

CDR3 DNA: TGTGCCAGCAGTAACAGGAGGAACGGTGGCTACACCTTC. This encodes CASSNRRNGGYTF. The J gene is TRBJ1-2, the V gene TRBV5-8; a possible D gene is TRBD1 (5 bases). Germline CDR1 is SGHTS and CDR2 is YDEGEE. V was trimmed by 5 bases and J by 7 bases, leaving 15 bases between them. The CDR3 consists of 13 residues.